Given below is one T cell receptor beta chain in context. Repertoires were generated with immunoSEQ multiplex PCR, while TCRdb's copy carries only in-frame clones and drops some. The sample has some 410,000 clones, over 75% seen once. The data stem from a study of control samples from healthy donors and cancer patients. Deletions cut 4 bases from V and 3 bases from J, with 10 bases between. The CDR3 is 13 residues long. Per germline, CDR1 SGHTA and CDR2 FQGNSA. Sample: PBMCs. The chain carries TRBV7-2 and TRBJ2-7, with D perhaps TRBD1 (5 bases). The origin of this receptor is a man aged 35 to 55 with head and neck cancer. CDR3 sequence: CASSSRQYYEQYF. The DNA for the CDR3 is TGTGCCAGCAGCTCGAGACAGTACTACGAGCAGTACTTC. The full variable domain, its missing parts supplied by reference TRBV7-2 and TRBJ2-7, is GAGVSQSPSNKVTEKGKDVELRCDPISGHTALYWYRQSLGQGLEFLIYFQGNSAPDKSGLPSDRFSAERTGGSVSTLTIQRTQQEDSAVYLCASSSRQYYEQYFGPGTRLTVT.